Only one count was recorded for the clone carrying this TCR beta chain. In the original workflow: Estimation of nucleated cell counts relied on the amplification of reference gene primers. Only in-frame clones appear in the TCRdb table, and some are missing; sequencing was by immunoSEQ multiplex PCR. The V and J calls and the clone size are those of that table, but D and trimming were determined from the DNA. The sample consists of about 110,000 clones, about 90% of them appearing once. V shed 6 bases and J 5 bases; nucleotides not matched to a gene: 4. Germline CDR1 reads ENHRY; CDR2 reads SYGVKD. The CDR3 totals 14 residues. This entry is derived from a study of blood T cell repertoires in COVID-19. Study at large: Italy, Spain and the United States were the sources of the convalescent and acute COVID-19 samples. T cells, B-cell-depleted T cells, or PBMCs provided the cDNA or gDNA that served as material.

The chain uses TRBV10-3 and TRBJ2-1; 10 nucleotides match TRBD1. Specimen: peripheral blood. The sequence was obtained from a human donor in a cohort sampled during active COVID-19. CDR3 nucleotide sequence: TGTGCCATCAGGCCCGGGACAGGGGACAATGAGCAGTTCTTC. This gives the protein CAIRPGTGDNEQFF.